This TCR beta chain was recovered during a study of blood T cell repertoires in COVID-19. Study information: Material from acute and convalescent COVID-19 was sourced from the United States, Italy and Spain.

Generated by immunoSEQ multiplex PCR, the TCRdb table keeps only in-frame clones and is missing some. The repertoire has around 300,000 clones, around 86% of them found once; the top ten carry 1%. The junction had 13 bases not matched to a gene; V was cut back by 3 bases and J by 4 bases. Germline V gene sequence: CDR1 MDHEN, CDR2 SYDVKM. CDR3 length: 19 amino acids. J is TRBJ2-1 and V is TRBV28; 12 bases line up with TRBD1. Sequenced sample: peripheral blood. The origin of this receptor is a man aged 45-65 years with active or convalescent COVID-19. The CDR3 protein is CASSFPGQGAIGSYNEQFF. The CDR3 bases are TGTGCCAGCAGTTTTCCGGGACAGGGGGCAATTGGGTCTTACAATGAGCAGTTCTTC.